The clone carrying this T cell receptor beta chain was picked up many times. Its target is unknown. The data originate from a study of regulatory T cells in long-lasting Graves disease. Notes on the study in general: Because few samples were included, accuracy may have been lower. Sampling was limited to peripheral blood rather than thyroid tissue.

Regarding time point: newly diagnosed GD, antithyroid drugs for less than 3 months. Generation of the TCR library employed RNA extracted from PBMCs. An endocrinology department in Xi'an, China, recruited the patients. The TCR beta library used iRepertoire HTBI primers with Arm-PCR amplification of CDR3. TCRdb processed the multiplex PCR reads anew with MiXCR; each CDR3 protein has one entry. The table shows around 400,000 distinct CDR3 sequences, with roughly 15% occurring only once. The sample consisted of peripheral blood mononuclear cells (PBMCs), taken at new diagnosis, from a patient treated with antithyroid drugs. The clonotype comes from a female donor with Graves disease.

The CDR3 here is CATSDPGTARPQHF. The CDR3 bases are TGTGCCACCAGTGACCCGGGGACAGCTAGGCCCCAGCATTTT. The genes are TRBV24-1 and TRBJ1-5; 7 positions match TRBD1. The V and J ends lost 4 bases and 9 bases, in that order; junction bases with no gene match: 8. From germline, CDR1 is KGHDR and CDR2 SFDVKD. This CDR3 is built from 14 residues.